A single sample gave rise to the 26 T cell receptor beta chains below, sequenced in a study of metastatic and nonmetastatic thyroid tumors. Through MiXCR, TCRdb re-clonotyped the PCR reads. Of tens of thousands of clones listed, approximately 18% are singletons. Each patient went into thyroid surgery without having received any treatment. Sequenced sample: blood. These receptors originate from a male donor with papillary thyroid cancer or a benign thyroid nodule (not recorded which). Some clones in this sample may be carry-over from other donors' samples.

CDR3 nucleotides: TGTGCCAGCAGTTTTCCCCACGGGACAGGGAATCAGCCCCAGCATTTT. It is translated as CASSFPHGTGNQPQHF. The rearrangement uses TRBV12-3 or TRBV12-4 and TRBJ1-5; 9 bases are shared with TRBD1. This CDR3 has 16 residues. After removal of 3 bases from V and 4 bases from J, the junction contained 7 bases not matched to a gene.

In its sample, this clone was seen many times. The chain has TRBV12-3 or TRBV12-4 and TRBJ2-3; the D is unclear. This CDR3 region has 15 residues. The germline V and J ends were trimmed by 6 bases and 2 bases, with 15 bases remaining between them. In DNA form, the CDR3 reads TGTGCCAGCAGCACGAATCAAGGATTCACAGATACGCAGTATTTT. Protein: CASSTNQGFTDTQYF.

This clone was seen at least ten times. This chain links TRBV5-1 with TRBJ2-7, with a tentative D call TRBD2 (6 bases). The germline V and J ends were trimmed by 5 bases and 2 bases, with 17 bases remaining between them. This CDR3 has 15 residues. CDR1 is SGHRS and CDR2 is YFSETQ in the germline V gene. DNA of the CDR3: TGCGCCAGCAGACAGACCGGCGGGAAAGCCTACGAGCAGTACTTC. This translates into CASRQTGGKAYEQYF.

The sample holds many counts of this clone. The chain has TRBV2 and TRBJ2-7; a weak D match, TRBD2 (6 bases). Germline assignment: CDR1 SNHLY and CDR2 FYNNEI. The CDR3 contains 15 residues. V gave up 1 base and J gave up 3 bases, with 13 bases separating them. CDR3 nucleotides: TGTGCCAGCAGTGAAGGCATTAGCGGAAACTACGAGCAGTACTTC. It yields the protein CASSEGISGNYEQYF.

In the case of this clone: One end of the junction does not line up with germline, which may come from a read error. This sequence joins TRBV6-2 or TRBV6-3 and TRBJ2-7; D possibly matches TRBD1 or TRBD2 (5 bases each). This CDR3 contains 15 residues. Germline V CDR1 and CDR2: MNHEY, SVGEGT. DNA of the CDR3: TGTGCCTGCAGTTACTCGATTAACCAGGGACACGAGCAGTACTTC. Its translation: CACSYSINQGHEQYF.

Sample share makes this clone medium-sized. Written as DNA, the CDR3 is TGTGCCAGCAGCGTAGACAGCGTACCACGGTATGGCTACACCTTC. Translating it yields CASSVDSVPRYGYTF. V gene TRBV9 combines with J gene TRBJ1-2; D is uncertain. The V and J ends lost 0 bases and 5 bases respectively, with 14 bases between them. This CDR3 has 15 amino acids. The germline gives CDR1 SGDLS, CDR2 YYNGEE.

CDR3 bases: TGTGCCAGCAGTGGTCAAACGGGGAAACCCATCTACGAGCAGTACTTC. It is translated as CASSGQTGKPIYEQYF. This chain uses TRBV2 with TRBJ2-7; TRBD2 might be the D (5 bases). V was trimmed by 4 bases and J by 3 bases, leaving 19 bases between them. The germline gives CDR1 SNHLY, CDR2 FYNNEI. The CDR3 spans 16 residues.

This clone was seen repeatedly, ten times or more. V gene TRBV6-6 combines with J gene TRBJ2-2; perhaps TRBD1 as D (6 bases). Germline assignment: CDR1 MNHNY and CDR2 SVGAGI (reference sequence). Trimming took 7 bases from V and 6 from J, leaving 30 bases between them. This CDR3 spans 19 amino acids. This CDR3 reads CASNSAGVKPPSFAGELFF. CDR3 in DNA: TGTGCCAGCAACTCAGCAGGGGTCAAGCCGCCGTCGTTCGCCGGGGAGCTGTTTTTT.

Details on this clone: A read error may account for a junction end that differs from germline. The chain recombines TRBV11-1 with TRBJ2-1, with 7 bases matching TRBD1. Germline values: CDR1 SGHAT, CDR2 FQDESV (reference sequence). The CDR3 runs to 15 residues. The CDR3 spells CASSLAQGCYNEHFF. The CDR3 coding sequence is TGTGCCAGCAGCTTAGCACAGGGGTGCTACAATGAGCATTTCTTC. Complete variable domain (other parts from reference TRBV11-1 and TRBJ2-1): EAEVAQSPRYKITEKSQAVAFWCDPISGHATLYWYRQILGQGPELLVQFQDESVVDDSQLPKDRFSAERLKGVDSTLKIQPAELGDSAMYLCASSLAQGCYNEHFFGPGTRLTVL.

There are a few counts of this clone. V gene TRBV6-2 or TRBV6-3 combines with J gene TRBJ2-7; 7 nucleotides match TRBD1. This CDR3 has 15 residues. V dropped 0 bases and J dropped 2; count of bases not matched to a gene: 4. The germline V gene has CDR1 MNHEY and CDR2 SVGEGT. In DNA form, the CDR3 reads TGTGCCAGCAGTTACTCTCGACAGGGCCCCTACGAGCAGTACGTC. It encodes CASSYSRQGPYEQYV.

This clone showed up many times. This chain links TRBV19 with TRBJ1-5; 8 nucleotides agree with TRBD1. CDR3 length: 15 amino acids. CDR1 and CDR2 (germline): LNHDA, SQIVND (reference sequence). The trim removed 2 bases at V and 7 bases at J, leaving 7 bases unmatched. The CDR3 is CASSISRGRRQPQHF. Written as DNA, the CDR3 is TGTGCCAGTAGTATAAGCAGGGGGCGCCGACAGCCCCAGCATTTT.

The chain has TRBV11-2 and TRBJ1-2; no definite D call. The ends were cut back, 6 bases at V and 2 bases at J, with 13 bases in the middle. The CDR3 spans 14 residues. Germline V gene data show CDR1 as SGHAT and CDR2 as FQNNGV. As DNA, the CDR3 is TGTGCCAGCAGGCCTTCGGCAACGAACTATGGCTACACCTTC. It codes for CASRPSATNYGYTF. The whole variable domain, filled in from reference TRBV11-2 and TRBJ1-2, reads EAGVAQSPRYKIIEKRQSVAFWCNPISGHATLYWYQQILGQGPKLLIQFQNNGVVDDSQLPKDRFSAERLKGVDSTLKIQPAKLEDSAVYLCASRPSATNYGYTFGSGTRLTVV.

Comment on this clone: Its ends do not fully match the called genes, so a read error is possible. The rearrangement links TRBV5-1 to TRBJ2-1; TRBD2 might be the D (5 bases). This CDR3 is 13 amino acids long. Germline assignment: CDR1 SGHRS and CDR2 YFSETQ. This chain's CDR3 is CTSIAGGYNEQFF. The CDR3 nucleotides are TGCACCAGCATTGCGGGCGGCTACAATGAGCAGTTCTTC.

This clone was observed many times. V gene TRBV7-6 combines with J gene TRBJ1-4, with a possible D match to TRBD1 (5 bases). The ends were cut back, 2 bases at V and 9 bases at J, with 13 bases in the middle. This CDR3 spans 14 amino acids. In germline, CDR1 is SGHVS, CDR2 FNYEAQ. CDR3 DNA: TGTGCCAGCAGCTTATCTTACGGGGGTAAAAAACTGTTTTTT. It yields the protein CASSLSYGGKKLFF.

Comments on this clone: One end of the junction does not line up with germline, which may come from a read error. The rearrangement joins TRBV19 to TRBJ1-2; 7 bases line up with TRBD1. Germline V gene sequence: CDR1 LNHDA, CDR2 SQIVND (reference sequence). The CDR3 consists of 13 residues. In nucleotides, the CDR3 is TGTGCCAGTAGGCAACCTACAGGGGATGACTACAACTTC. It specifies CASRQPTGDDYNF.

This clone came up many times. The chain employs TRBV2 and TRBJ2-3; the D gene is possibly TRBD2 (5 bases). The CDR3 runs 14 residues. Trimming took off 6 bases at V and 3 bases at J, with 13 bases between the two ends. Germline CDR1 SNHLY, CDR2 FYNNEI. In nucleotides, the CDR3 is TGTGCCAGCAGAGAGTTAGGGAGTACAGATACGCAGTATTTT. The encoded protein is CASRELGSTDTQYF.

This sequence joins TRBV6-1 and TRBJ2-3, with TRBD2 as a possible D gene (6 bases). Trimming removed 7 bases from V and 0 bases from J, with 14 bases in between. Germline V gives CDR1 MNHNS, CDR2 SASEGT. The CDR3 loop spans 15 amino acids. The CDR3 here is CASILSRGSTDTQYF. The CDR3, as DNA: TGTGCCAGCATCTTATCCCGGGGGAGCACAGATACGCAGTATTTT.

Ten or more counts support this clone. A much bigger clone sits one base away, suggesting this may be a read error. This chain joins TRBV3-1 and TRBJ1-1; possibly TRBD1 for D (5 bases). Germline CDR1 and CDR2: LGHDT and YNNKEL (reference sequence). CDR3 length equals 12 residues. The CDR3 sequence: CASSQDWGEALF. The CDR3 nucleotides read TGTGCCAGCAGCCAAGACTGGGGGGAAGCTCTCTTT.

The chain couples TRBV30 to TRBJ1-2; 8 bases line up with TRBD1. Germline CDR1 GTSNPN, CDR2 SVGIG (reference sequence). The junction had 8 bases not matched to a gene; V was cut back by 3 bases and J by 8 bases. The CDR3 length is 13 residues. CDR3 residues: CAWRVQGALGYTF. The CDR3 DNA is TGTGCCTGGAGGGTCCAGGGGGCGCTGGGCTACACCTTC.

Ten or more counts support this clone. The rearrangement links TRBV5-1 to TRBJ1-5; D is ambiguous. V lost 0 bases and J lost 3, with 10 bases in between. In germline, CDR1 is SGHRS, CDR2 YFSETQ. The CDR3 has 15 amino acids. CDR3 sequence: CASSLGQENNQPQHF. The CDR3 region has the DNA TGCGCCAGCAGCTTGGGTCAGGAGAACAATCAGCCCCAGCATTTT. The full variable domain, rest sourced from reference TRBV5-1 and TRBJ1-5, is KAGVTQTPRYLIKTRGQQVTLSCSPISGHRSVSWYQQTPGQGLQFLFEYFSETQRNKGNFPGRFSGRQFSNSRSEMNVSTLELGDSALYLCASSLGQENNQPQHFGDGTRLSIL.

V usage is TRBV12-3 or TRBV12-4 and J usage is TRBJ2-3, with TRBD2 identical over 8 bases. With V trimmed by 1 base and J by 3 bases, 18 bases remained unmatched. The CDR3 is made up of 20 amino acids. In DNA, the CDR3 is TGTGCCAGCAGTTTAGAGGGGCTCGGGGGGCTAGGGACTAGGACAGATACGCAGTATTTT. Translating it yields CASSLEGLGGLGTRTDTQYF.

This clone was counted many times. The J gene is TRBJ2-7, the V gene TRBV19; no clear D gene. This CDR3 spans 13 amino acids. With 4 bases removed from V and 6 bases from J, the gap between germline ends came to 13 bases. Germline-derived CDR1 and CDR2 are LNHDA and SQIVND (reference sequence). The DNA of the CDR3 is TGTGCCAGTAGTACCCAGCCGATCTCCGAGCAGTACTTC. Its protein product is CASSTQPISEQYF. Full variable domain (outside the CDR3, taken from reference TRBV19 and TRBJ2-7): DGGITQSPKYLFRKEGQNVTLSCEQNLNHDAMYWYRQDPGQGLRLIYYSQIVNDFQKGDIAEGYSVSREKKESFPLTVTSAQKNPTAFYLCASSTQPISEQYFGPGTRLTVT.

This clone showed up many times. Relative to the germline gene, one junction end is altered; a read error may explain this. CDR3 residues: CASSLMGNSDQPQHF. CDR3 nucleotide sequence: TGTGCCAGCAGCTTGATGGGTAATAGCGATCAGCCCCAGCATTTT. This chain uses TRBV11-2 with TRBJ1-5; D not certain. The CDR3 covers 15 residues. CDR1 and CDR2 (germline): SGHAT, FQNNGV.

This clone was observed many times. This chain uses TRBV30 with TRBJ1-4, with D possibly matching TRBD1 (5 bases). CDR3 length: 15 residues. Germline V gene lookup returns CDR1 GTSNPN and CDR2 SVGIG (reference sequence). Trimming shortened V by 0 bases and J by 7 bases, and 15 bases separated the two germline ends. CDR3 nucleotide sequence: TGTGCCTGGAGTGTACCGGGGGATGATTTTGAAAAACTGTTTTTT. It encodes CAWSVPGDDFEKLFF.

There are many counts of this clone. The V gene is TRBV12-3 or TRBV12-4, the J gene TRBJ1-2, with D possibly being TRBD1 (5 bases). This CDR3 spans 13 amino acids. Trimming removed 6 bases from V and 4 bases from J, with 12 bases in between. As DNA, the CDR3 is TGTGCCAGCAGCCTTGGGGCGGTCTATGGCTACACCTTC. Protein product: CASSLGAVYGYTF.

The chain joins TRBV4-3 to TRBJ2-7; TRBD1 agrees at 7 bases. The V gene end was trimmed by 0 bases and the J gene end by 0 bases; junction bases not matched to a gene: 11. The CDR3 is 18 residues long. The germline V gene encodes CDR1 LGHNA and CDR2 YSLEER. CDR3 nucleotides: TGCGCCAGCAGCCAAGATTTGGGGACAGCATTTTACTCCTACGAGCAGTACTTC. Residues: CASSQDLGTAFYSYEQYF.